Listed below are T cell receptor beta chains from one sample, sequenced in a study of OX40 agonist ivuxolimab in advanced cancers. Sequencing used immunoSEQ multiplex PCR; TCRdb keeps in-frame clones, though not all of them. The sample holds around 68,000 clones, roughly 84% seen once. Sequencing used CD4+ or CD8+ T cells sorted from blood, obtained in a trial of the OX40 agonist ivuxolimab. These receptors were taken from an adult with an advanced solid tumor such as melanoma, head and neck, liver or kidney cancer. Both conserved end residues are part of each CDR3. Fields, in order: V gene, D gene, J gene, clone size, CDR3 DNA, CDR3 protein. A D gene is named only where the DNA matches it firmly. Some rows mark clone size as missing; the rest say once, few, many or name a class of expanded clone.

TRBV30	TRBD1	TRBJ1-6	-	TGTGCCCGCCGACAGGGGTATAATTCACCCCTCCACTTT	CARRQGYNSPLHF
TRBV2	-	TRBJ1-4	-	TGTGCCAGCAGCTTAAAGGCGGGGACAAATGTGCTCGGTGAAAAACTGTTTTTT	CASSLKAGTNVLGEKLFF
TRBV9	-	TRBJ1-6	once	TGTGCCAGCAGTGAACAGGGTAAGAGTTCACCCCTCCACTTT	CASSEQGKSSPLHF
TRBV4-3	-	TRBJ1-1	few	TGCGCCAGCAGCCAGGGTGATACAGACGTCGGGGCTTTCTTT	CASSQGDTDVGAFF
TRBV5-4	-	TRBJ1-5	-	TGTGCCAGCAAGACGTGGGACAGCAATCAGCCCCAGCATTTT	CASKTWDSNQPQHF
TRBV12-2	-	TRBJ1-6	-	TGTGCAAGTCGCTTGATGGTAGAAGGGACAGGGAGAAATTCACCCCTCCACTTT	CASRLMVEGTGRNSPLHF
TRBV11-2	-	TRBJ1-1	-	TGTGCCAGCAGCTTTCAGGGGAGGAACACTGAAGCTTTCTTT	CASSFQGRNTEAFF
TRBV5-4	TRBD1	TRBJ1-6	-	TGTGCCAGCAGCAATAACAGGGGGCCCCCTTCACCCCTCCACTTT	CASSNNRGPPSPLHF
TRBV7-3	-	TRBJ1-3	-	TGTGCCAGCGGAATAACTACGGGACAATCTGGAAACACCATATATTTT	CASGITTGQSGNTIYF
TRBV18	-	TRBJ1-5	-	TGTGCCAGCTCAGCAGACCTGAATCAGCCCCAGCATTTT	CASSADLNQPQHF
TRBV5-8	-	TRBJ1-1	-	TGTGCCAGCAGCTTGGGGACGAGGAACACTGAAGCTTTCTTT	CASSLGTRNTEAFF
TRBV6-5	TRBD2	TRBJ2-1	-	TGTGCCAGCCATAAGGGGCTAGCGGGCCCCAATGAGCAGTTCTTC	CASHKGLAGPNEQFF
TRBV6-1	TRBD2	TRBJ2-3	-	TGTGCCAGCAGTCGACTAGCGGGGGAGGCAGATACGCAGTATTTT	CASSRLAGEADTQYF
TRBV5-8	-	TRBJ1-5	-	TGTGCCAGCAGCTCGGGACTGAACCTCCCCAATCAGCCCCAGCATTTT	CASSSGLNLPNQPQHF
TRBV5-4	-	TRBJ2-1	once	TGTGCCAGCAGCCGGAACAATGAGCAGTTCTTC	CASSRNNEQFF
TRBV7-9	-	TRBJ2-7	-	TGTGCCAGCAGTCCTGGACCGGGGGAGCAGTACTTC	CASSPGPGEQYF
TRBV7-3	-	TRBJ2-2	-	TGTGCCAGCAGCTTAATTGGAGGGAACACCGGGGAGCTGTTTTTT	CASSLIGGNTGELFF
TRBV5-4	TRBD2	TRBJ2-1	-	TGTGCCAGCAGCCCGCCGACTAGCGGGGGGCTCGTTGGAGGCAATGAGCAGTTCTTC	CASSPPTSGGLVGGNEQFF
TRBV5-4	-	TRBJ1-2	once	TGTGCCAGCAGCCAAGAAACAGGTTGGGGCTACACCTTC	CASSQETGWGYTF
TRBV19	-	TRBJ1-6	-	TGTGCCAGTAGTATAGGTGGGACACAAAATTCACCCCTCCACTTT	CASSIGGTQNSPLHF
TRBV6-1	-	TRBJ1-6	-	TGTGCCAGCAGTTATTCTCAGGGATCACCCCTCCACTTT	CASSYSQGSPLHF
TRBV5-4	-	TRBJ2-7	-	TGTGCCAGCAGCTTTCGACCGGACGAGCAGTACTTC	CASSFRPDEQYF
TRBV10-1	-	TRBJ1-3	-	TGCGCCAGCAGTGAGTATAGGGTCTCTGGAAACACCATATATTTT	CASSEYRVSGNTIYF
TRBV5-4	-	TRBJ1-2	-	TGTGCCAGCAGCTTGGCGGAACAGGGTTACGGCTACACCTTC	CASSLAEQGYGYTF
TRBV30	-	TRBJ1-1	-	TGTGCCTGGAGTGGGTCGGGGGGCCGCGTGACTGAAGCTTTCTTT	CAWSGSGGRVTEAFF
TRBV2	-	TRBJ1-1	few	TGTGCCAGCAGCCGATCGATGAACACTGAAGCTTTCTTT	CASSRSMNTEAFF
TRBV15	-	TRBJ2-7	-	TGTGCCACCAGCAGAGGAGGGGCCAGGGGGGGTGAGTCCGAGCAGTACTTC	CATSRGGARGGESEQYF
TRBV7-2	-	TRBJ2-7	few	TGTGCCAGATACTTACCCTCCTACGAGCAGTACTTC	CARYLPSYEQYF
TRBV29-1	-	TRBJ2-1	once	TGCAGCGTTGTTCCGGGGGAGTTCTTC	CSVVPGEFF
TRBV19	-	TRBJ1-3	-	TGTGCCAGTAGTCCCCGACTGGGGGCCTTCTCTGGAAACACCATATATTTT	CASSPRLGAFSGNTIYF
TRBV11-2	TRBD1	TRBJ1-2	-	TGTGCCAGCAGCTTCCGGGACAGGGTCGGTGGCTACACCTTC	CASSFRDRVGGYTF
TRBV2	-	TRBJ1-1	once	TGTGCCAGCAGTGAGGGCGGGAACACTGAAGCTTTCTTT	CASSEGGNTEAFF
TRBV6-4	-	TRBJ1-3	-	TGTGCCAGCAGTTGGACCGCCTCTAGCTCTGGAAACACCATATATTTT	CASSWTASSSGNTIYF